The next 10 T cell receptor beta chains were all read from a single sample in a study of molecular identifiers for immune sequencing clone quantification. Each CDR3 protein gets one entry after TCRdb re-called the PCR reads with MiXCR. The sample has under 800,000 distinct CDR3 sequences; 25% are singletons. Input material: naive CD8+ T cells from blood, with Jurkat cell RNA spiked in. Subset here: FACS-sorted CD8+CD4-CCR7+CD45RA+ naive T cells. The receptors were sampled from a human donor in good health. Some libraries in this study had Jurkat cell RNA spiked in.

Here the CDR3 DNA reads TGTGCCAGCGGCCGAGGGACAGGGTTCTACGAGCAGTACTTC. It codes for CASGRGTGFYEQYF. The chain joins TRBV2 to TRBJ2-7; TRBD1 agrees at 9 bases. From germline, CDR1 is SNHLY and CDR2 FYNNEI. There are 14 residues in the CDR3. Losses at the gene ends were 8 bases for V and 3 bases for J; bases not matched to a gene: 8.

At least ten counts were recorded for this clonotype. The chain combines TRBV7-9 with TRBJ2-7; 10 nucleotides align to TRBD1. V lost 5 bases, J lost 2 bases, and 9 bases stayed unmatched. The CDR3 runs 16 residues. Germline assignment: CDR1 SEHNR and CDR2 FQNEAQ (reference sequence). The CDR3 is CASSPRTGGAPYEQYF. The DNA for the CDR3 is TGTGCCAGCAGCCCGAGGACAGGGGGGGCCCCCTACGAGCAGTACTTC. The full variable domain, its missing parts supplied by reference TRBV7-9 and TRBJ2-7, is DTGVSQNPRHKITKRGQNVTFRCDPISEHNRLYWYRQTLGQGPEFLTYFQNEAQLEKSRLLSDRFSAERPKGSFSTLEIQRTEQGDSAMYLCASSPRTGGAPYEQYFGPGTRLTVT.

The gene calls are TRBV4-1 and TRBJ1-3; D is uncertain. The CDR3 extends over 17 amino acids. V was cut by 0 bases and J by 0 bases, with 12 bases left in between. Germline CDR1 is MGHRA and CDR2 is YSYEKL. The CDR3 DNA reads as TGCGCCAGCAGCCAAGAGGGGTTACCTATCTCTGGAAACACCATATATTTT. Amino acids: CASSQEGLPISGNTIYF.

About this clonotype itself: A read error is possible here, since a much larger clone lies one base away. The chain employs TRBV6-1 and TRBJ1-5; D is unclear. Trimming shortened V by 1 base and J by 0 bases, and 10 bases separated the two germline ends. CDR1 and CDR2 from the germline V gene are MNHNS and SASEGT. This CDR3 comprises 16 residues. The CDR3 loop reads CASSEGAGYSNQPQHF. The CDR3 DNA reads as TGTGCCAGCAGTGAAGGGGCAGGTTATAGCAATCAGCCCCAGCATTTT.

This clonotype has a handful of counts. CDR3 in amino acids: CASRDQGFLSTGELFF. The CDR3, as DNA: TGTGCCAGCAGAGATCAGGGATTTCTATCCACCGGGGAGCTGTTTTTT. The chain links TRBV13 to TRBJ2-2, with D tentatively TRBD1 (5 bases). The V gene's germline CDR1 is PRHDT and CDR2 FYEKMQ (reference sequence). Between the trimmed V and J ends, which lost 6 bases and 4 bases, there was a span of 18 bases. The CDR3 runs 16 residues.

This clonotype was seen ten or more times. The V gene is TRBV7-2, the J gene TRBJ2-7; 9 bases are a match to TRBD2. The CDR3 has 14 residues. The junction had 4 bases not matched to a gene; V was cut back by 5 bases and J by 2 bases. Germline CDR1 reads SGHTA; CDR2 reads FQGNSA. The CDR3 region is CASSQIAGAYEQYF. The CDR3, as DNA: TGTGCCAGCAGCCAGATAGCGGGAGCCTACGAGCAGTACTTC.

At least ten counts were recorded for this clonotype. The rearrangement uses TRBV30 and TRBJ2-7; D ambiguous. Deletions cut 3 bases from V and 4 bases from J, with 10 bases between. CDR1 and CDR2 from the germline V gene are GTSNPN and SVGIG (reference sequence). This CDR3 is 12 amino acids long. CDR3 in amino acids: CAWSGSMYEQYF. The CDR3 region has the DNA TGTGCCTGGAGCGGGTCGATGTACGAGCAGTACTTC.

V usage is TRBV27 and J usage is TRBJ2-1; 12 bases are a match to TRBD1. The V segment lost 3 bases and the J segment 7 bases; nucleotides outside the gene matches: 4. Germline V gene data show CDR1 as MNHEY and CDR2 as SMNVEV (reference sequence). The CDR3 is 15 amino acids. CDR3: CASSFGTGGRNEQFF. DNA of the CDR3: TGTGCCAGCAGTTTTGGGACAGGGGGCCGGAATGAGCAGTTCTTC.

This clonotype was counted a single time. This chain connects TRBV28 to TRBJ2-7, with D possibly being TRBD2 (5 bases). The J call may be wrong; the DNA end is better matched by TRBJ2-1. This CDR3 is built from 14 residues. The germline V gene encodes CDR1 MDHEN and CDR2 SYDVKM. The CDR3 DNA is TGTGCCAGCAACGCCACCCCCCTAGCCTACGAGCAGTTCTTC. This sequence encodes CASNATPLAYEQFF.

CDR3 DNA: TGTGCCAGCAGCTTAGCGGGAAGGGGGCTGGACGAGCAGTACTTC. Its protein product is CASSLAGRGLDEQYF. This chain links TRBV11-2 with TRBJ2-7; 7 bases match TRBD1. CDR3 length: 15 amino acids. J lost 5 bases, V lost 1 base, and 8 bases had no gene match. Germline assignment: CDR1 SGHAT and CDR2 FQNNGV.